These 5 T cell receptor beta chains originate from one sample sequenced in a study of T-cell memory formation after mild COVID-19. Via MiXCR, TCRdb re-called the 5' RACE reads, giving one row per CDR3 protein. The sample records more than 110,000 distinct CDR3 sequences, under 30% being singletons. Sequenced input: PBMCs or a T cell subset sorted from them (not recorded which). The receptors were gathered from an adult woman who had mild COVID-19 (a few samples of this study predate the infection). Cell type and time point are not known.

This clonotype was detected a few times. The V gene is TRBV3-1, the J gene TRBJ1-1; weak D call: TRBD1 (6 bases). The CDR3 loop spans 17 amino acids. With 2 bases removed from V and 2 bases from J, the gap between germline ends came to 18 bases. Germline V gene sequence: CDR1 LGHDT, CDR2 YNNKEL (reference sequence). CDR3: CASSQSQGIALNTEAFF. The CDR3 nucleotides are TGTGCCAGCAGCCAATCACAGGGAATCGCTCTCAACACTGAAGCTTTCTTT.

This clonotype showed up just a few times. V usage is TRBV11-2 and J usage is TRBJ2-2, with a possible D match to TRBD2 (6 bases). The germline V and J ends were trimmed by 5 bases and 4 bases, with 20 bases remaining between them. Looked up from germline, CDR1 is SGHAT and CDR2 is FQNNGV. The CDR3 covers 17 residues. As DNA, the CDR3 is TGTGCCAGCAGCCGATTCCGCGGGGCCACGGCCACCGGGGAGCTGTTTTTT. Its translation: CASSRFRGATATGELFF. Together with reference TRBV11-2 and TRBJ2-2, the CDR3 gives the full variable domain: EAGVAQSPRYKIIEKRQSVAFWCNPISGHATLYWYQQILGQGPKLLIQFQNNGVVDDSQLPKDRFSAERLKGVDSTLKIQPAKLEDSAVYLCASSRFRGATATGELFFGEGSRLTVL.

CDR3 region: CASSPYARGFYNEQFF. DNA of the CDR3: TGTGCCAGCTCACCATATGCGCGGGGGTTCTACAATGAGCAGTTCTTC. This sequence joins TRBV18 and TRBJ2-1; 7 bases match TRBD2. This CDR3 contains 16 residues. Germline assignment: CDR1 KGHSH and CDR2 LQKENI. Unmatched junction bases numbered 7, after V lost 2 bases and J lost 3 bases.

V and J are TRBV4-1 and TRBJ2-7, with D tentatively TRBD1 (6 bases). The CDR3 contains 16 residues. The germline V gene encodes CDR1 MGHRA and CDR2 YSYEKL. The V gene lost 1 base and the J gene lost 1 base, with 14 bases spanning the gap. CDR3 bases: TGCGCCAGCAGCCAAGCGAGGGGGATCCTTTCCTACGAGCAGTACTTC. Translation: CASSQARGILSYEQYF.

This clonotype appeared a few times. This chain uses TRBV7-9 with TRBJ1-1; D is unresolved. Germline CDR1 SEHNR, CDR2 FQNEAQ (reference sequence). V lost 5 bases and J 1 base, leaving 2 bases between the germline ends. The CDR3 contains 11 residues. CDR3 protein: CASSKNTEAFF. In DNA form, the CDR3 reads TGTGCCAGCAGCAAGAACACTGAAGCTTTCTTT.